The rows below give T cell receptor beta chains drawn from one sample of a study of blood T cell repertoires in COVID-19. The assay was immunoSEQ multiplex PCR, and TCRdb's table has in-frame clones only and misses some. The repertoire consists of approximately 130,000 clones, with around 79% occurring once and the leading ten covering roughly a fifth. The specimen sequenced was peripheral blood. These receptors originate from a man aged 80 or over with acute or convalescent COVID-19. The CDR3 runs from the conserved cysteine through the conserved F or W. Each record gives: D gene, J gene, clone size, V gene, CDR3 DNA, CDR3 protein. D genes are given only for firm matches. A row's size may be missing; if present it is once, few, many or a size class.

d_call: .; j_call: TRBJ2-1; clone_size: .; v_call: TRBV9; cdr3_nt: TGTGCCAGCAGCGTACATCTGGGAGTCCGGGTGGACAGTGAGCAGTTCTTC; cdr3_aa: CASSVHLGVRVDSEQFF
d_call: .; j_call: TRBJ1-3; clone_size: .; v_call: TRBV19; cdr3_nt: TGTGCCAGTAGTCTCTTCGTCGGGGTCGCTGGAAACACCATATATTTT; cdr3_aa: CASSLFVGVAGNTIYF
d_call: .; j_call: TRBJ1-1; clone_size: .; v_call: TRBV11-1; cdr3_nt: TGTGCCAGCAGCCTCCGGGACAATAGAAACCGTGAAACTTTCTTT; cdr3_aa: CASSLRDNRNRETFF
d_call: TRBD2; j_call: TRBJ2-5; clone_size: .; v_call: TRBV3-1/TRBV3-2; cdr3_nt: TGTGCCAGCAGCCAAGGGACGGGGGGTGGGCAAGAGACCCAGTACTTC; cdr3_aa: CASSQGTGGGQETQYF
d_call: TRBD1; j_call: TRBJ1-2; clone_size: medium-sized; v_call: TRBV6-6; cdr3_nt: TGTGCCAGCAACAGGGGCAACTATGGCTACACCTTC; cdr3_aa: CASNRGNYGYTF
d_call: TRBD1; j_call: TRBJ2-7; clone_size: .; v_call: TRBV18; cdr3_nt: TGTGCCAGCACTTTAACCGGGACAGGGGACGAGCAGTACTTC; cdr3_aa: CASTLTGTGDEQYF
d_call: .; j_call: TRBJ2-2; clone_size: .; v_call: TRBV13; cdr3_nt: TGTGCCAGCACCATTCTGGGCCTAGGAGGTTCGAACACCGGGGAGCTGTTTTTT; cdr3_aa: CASTILGLGGSNTGELFF
d_call: TRBD1; j_call: TRBJ1-2; clone_size: .; v_call: TRBV3-1/TRBV3-2; cdr3_nt: TGTGCCAGCAGCCCTGGACAGGGTGCTGGCTACACCTTC; cdr3_aa: CASSPGQGAGYTF
d_call: .; j_call: TRBJ2-3; clone_size: .; v_call: TRBV19; cdr3_nt: TGTGCCAGTAGTATGGGGACATTATGGGGCACAGATACGCAGTATTTT; cdr3_aa: CASSMGTLWGTDTQYF
d_call: TRBD2; j_call: TRBJ2-3; clone_size: once; v_call: TRBV5-1; cdr3_nt: TGCGCCAGCAGCTTTGGGACTAGCGGGGGGTTAGATACGCAGTATTTT; cdr3_aa: CASSFGTSGGLDTQYF
d_call: .; j_call: TRBJ1-6; clone_size: .; v_call: TRBV10-3; cdr3_nt: TGTGCCATCAAGCAGGGTTCTAATTCACCCCTCCACTTT; cdr3_aa: CAIKQGSNSPLHF
d_call: TRBD1; j_call: TRBJ1-1; clone_size: .; v_call: TRBV15; cdr3_nt: TGTGCCACCAGCCTACTAGAGACAGGGCTGGAAGCTTTCTTT; cdr3_aa: CATSLLETGLEAFF
d_call: TRBD1; j_call: TRBJ2-5; clone_size: .; v_call: TRBV5-4; cdr3_nt: TGTGCCAGCAGCCGGGGACAGGGGGCTTTAGAGACCCAGTACTTC; cdr3_aa: CASSRGQGALETQYF
d_call: .; j_call: TRBJ2-3; clone_size: .; v_call: TRBV7-2; cdr3_nt: TGTGCCAGCAGGCGTCCGGGACTTAGCACAGATACGCAGTATTTT; cdr3_aa: CASRRPGLSTDTQYF
d_call: TRBD2; j_call: TRBJ2-7; clone_size: .; v_call: TRBV5-4; cdr3_nt: TGTGCCAGCAGCTTATCAGCGGGGCACTACGAGCAGTACTTC; cdr3_aa: CASSLSAGHYEQYF
d_call: .; j_call: TRBJ1-4; clone_size: .; v_call: TRBV19; cdr3_nt: TGTGCCAGTAGTATAGGAGGGACTTTAACCGCCAATGAAAAACTGTTTTTT; cdr3_aa: CASSIGGTLTANEKLFF
d_call: TRBD1; j_call: TRBJ1-6; clone_size: once; v_call: TRBV7-8; cdr3_nt: TGTGCCAGCAGAGCGGGCTGGGGACAGGCCCCGTCACCCCTCCACTTT; cdr3_aa: CASRAGWGQAPSPLHF